This T cell receptor beta chain was captured by sequencing in a study of patients and donors after allogeneic stem cell transplantation. MiXCR was run by TCRdb on the RT-PCR reads, yielding one entry per CDR3 protein. The table records 800,000 to 1,000,000 distinct CDR3 sequences, roughly 18% of them present only once. This clonotype has just a few counts. In germline, CDR1 is SGHTA, CDR2 FQGNSA. This CDR3 has 15 amino acids. Trimming took 0 bases from V and 4 from J, leaving 12 bases between them. This chain links TRBV7-2 with TRBJ2-5, with D possibly matching TRBD2 (5 bases). The sample comprised blood, either unsorted or a sorted T cell fraction (not recorded which). This sequence was found in a human donor who was either an allogeneic HSCT recipient or a stem cell or donor lymphocyte infusion donor (not recorded which). It is not recorded whose cells these are; they may come from a transplant donor. The CDR3 nucleotides are TGTGCCAGCAGCTTAGCGTCTCCGGGAAGAGAGACCCAGTACTTC. It translates to CASSLASPGRETQYF.